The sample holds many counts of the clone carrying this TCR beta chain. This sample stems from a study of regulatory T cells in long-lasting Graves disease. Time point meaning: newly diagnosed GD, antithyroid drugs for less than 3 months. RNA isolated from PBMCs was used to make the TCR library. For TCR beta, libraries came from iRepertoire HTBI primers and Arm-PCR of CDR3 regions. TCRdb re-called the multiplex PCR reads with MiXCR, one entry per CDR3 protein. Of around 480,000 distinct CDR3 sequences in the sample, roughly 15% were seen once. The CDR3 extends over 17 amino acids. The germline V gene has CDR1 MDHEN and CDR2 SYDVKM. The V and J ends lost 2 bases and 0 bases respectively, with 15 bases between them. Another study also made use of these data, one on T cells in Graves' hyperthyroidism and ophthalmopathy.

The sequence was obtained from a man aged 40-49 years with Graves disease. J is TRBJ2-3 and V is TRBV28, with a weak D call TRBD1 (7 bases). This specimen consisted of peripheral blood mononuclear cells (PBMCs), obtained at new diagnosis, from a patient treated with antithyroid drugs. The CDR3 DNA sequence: TGTGCCAGCAGTTTAGATGGCAGGGGGGCTAGCACAGATACGCAGTATTTT. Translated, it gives CASSLDGRGASTDTQYF.